This T cell receptor beta chain emerged from a study of T cells after yellow fever vaccination. V shed 0 bases and J shed 4 bases, with 9 bases lying between them. Germline V lookup: CDR1 SQVTM, CDR2 ANQGSEA. The CDR3 has 13 amino acids. This clonotype has at least ten counts. MiXCR was run by TCRdb on the 5' RACE reads, yielding one entry per CDR3 protein. The data show 300,000 to 350,000 distinct CDR3 sequences, 3.5% to 4.5% seen once. The rearrangement joins TRBV29-1 to TRBJ1-2; D is ambiguous. This TCR was sampled from a man aged 18 to 29 who received the YFV17D yellow fever vaccine. Sequencing was performed on PBMCs, taken 15 days after the yellow fever booster vaccination. The CDR3 protein is CSVEDLEVYGYTF. CDR3 nucleotides: TGCAGCGTTGAAGATTTGGAGGTCTATGGCTACACCTTC.